This TCR beta chain was documented in a study of blood T cell repertoires in COVID-19. Overall study context: Sources were T cells, B-cell-depleted T cells, or PBMCs; the material itself was cDNA or gDNA.

With 1 base clipped from V and 3 bases from J, the junction kept 2 bases outside the gene matches. This CDR3 contains 16 residues. Germline CDR1 SGHDT, CDR2 YYEEEE. Those who participated ranged in age from roughly 18 to 90 years and resided in approximately 23 US areas. Cohorts were assigned according to the clinical history that participants reported. TCRdb keeps only in-frame clones here, not all; method: immunoSEQ multiplex PCR. Among 150,000 to 200,000 clones listed, around nine tenths were seen once. This clone was picked up one time. The clonotype was recovered from a woman in her forties or fifties who had recovered from COVID-19. Sequencing was carried out using PBMCs or T cells enriched from blood (not recorded which). V usage is TRBV5-6 and J usage is TRBJ1-6, with TRBD1 matching over 9 bases. DNA of the CDR3: TGTGCCAGCAGCTTGACGGGACAGGGCTATAATTCACCCCTCCACTTT. It translates to CASSLTGQGYNSPLHF. Using reference TRBV5-6 and TRBJ1-6 for the parts outside the CDR3, the full variable domain is DAGVTQSPTHLIKTRGQQVTLRCSPKSGHDTVSWYQQALGQGPQFIFQYYEEEERQRGNFPDRFSGHQFPNYSSELNVNALLLGDSALYLCASSLTGQGYNSPLHFGNGTRLTVT.